Included here is one T cell receptor (beta chain) sequence, with context. The data belong to a study of blood T cell repertoires in COVID-19. For the study at large: T cells, B-cell-depleted T cells, or PBMCs supplied cDNA or gDNA.

As originally analysed: Quantification of nucleated cells was approximated via reference gene primer amplification. TCRdb's copy holds only in-frame clones and misses some; the assay was immunoSEQ multiplex PCR. D and trimming were read from the DNA, whereas the V and J calls and clone size are those reported in that table. The table shows around 300,000 clones, with roughly 90% occurring only once. What was sequenced was peripheral blood. The source is a man between 18 and 29 years old with active or convalescent COVID-19.

The CDR3: CASSQIATVAAGNTIYF. The CDR3 nucleotides read TGCGCCAGCAGCCAAATAGCGACAGTAGCGGCTGGAAACACCATATATTTT. This chain links TRBV4-1 with TRBJ1-3; D may be TRBD1 (5 bases). The CDR3 is made up of 17 amino acids. Germline V lookup: CDR1 MGHRA, CDR2 YSYEKL. V was cut by 2 bases and J by 2 bases, with 16 bases left in between.